The 30 T cell receptor beta chains presented below share a single source sample, sequenced in a study of blood T cell repertoires in COVID-19. Assay: immunoSEQ multiplex PCR; the TCRdb copy retains only in-frame clones and omits some. The table lists about 200,000 clones, approximately 90% of them singletons, with around 0.85% in the top ten. Sequencing was performed on peripheral blood. These TCRs come from a man between 60 and 70 years old with COVID-19, enrolled during active disease.

V and J are TRBV5-4 and TRBJ2-1, with D uncertain. The CDR3 has 15 residues. Germline V CDR1 and CDR2: SGHNT, YYREEE (reference sequence). Trimming shortened V by 1 base and J by 10 bases, and 18 bases separated the two germline ends. The DNA for the CDR3 is TGTGCCAGCAGCTTGTCTTTGGGCGCCCGTGGGGAGCAGTTCTTC. Translating it yields CASSLSLGARGEQFF.

The rearrangement links TRBV15 to TRBJ1-2; D unclear. V was clipped by 2 bases and J by 8 bases, with 12 bases between them. Germline CDR1 and CDR2: LNHNV and YYDKDF (reference sequence). CDR3 length: 13 residues. The CDR3, as DNA: TGTGCCACCAGCAGATATGATGCGGGGGGCTACACCTTC. Its protein product is CATSRYDAGGYTF.

The chain employs TRBV15 and TRBJ1-2, with D possibly being TRBD1 (5 bases). The ends were cut back, 1 base at V and 4 bases at J, with 7 bases in the middle. Germline V lookup: CDR1 LNHNV, CDR2 YYDKDF (reference sequence). CDR3 length: 13 amino acids. CDR3 DNA sequence: TGTGCCACCAGCAGAGGGGGGGGCTATGGCTACACCTTC. Its translation: CATSRGGGYGYTF.

This rearrangement joins TRBV2 to TRBJ1-5, with D perhaps TRBD1 (6 bases). Per germline, CDR1 SNHLY and CDR2 FYNNEI. Trimming removed 6 bases at V and 4 bases at J, with 13 bases between. CDR3 length: 14 amino acids. The CDR3 is CASRGAGFNQPQHF. The CDR3 DNA follows: TGTGCCAGCAGGGGGGCTGGGTTTAATCAGCCCCAGCATTTT.

The chain carries TRBV7-2 and TRBJ2-5, with 7 bases lining up with TRBD1. With V trimmed by 5 bases and J by 5 bases, 11 bases remained unmatched. Germline CDR1 SGHTA, CDR2 FQGNSA. This CDR3 has 15 residues. This CDR3 is CASSLQVDRRETQYF. CDR3 coding DNA: TGTGCCAGCAGCCTTCAAGTGGACAGGAGGGAGACCCAGTACTTC. The whole variable domain, remainder taken from reference TRBV7-2 and TRBJ2-5, is GAGVSQSPSNKVTEKGKDVELRCDPISGHTALYWYRQSLGQGLEFLIYFQGNSAPDKSGLPSDRFSAERTGGSVSTLTIQRTQQEDSAVYLCASSLQVDRRETQYFGPGTRLLVL.

The V call is TRBV7-2, the J call TRBJ1-6; 9 bases line up with TRBD1. The trim removed 7 bases at V and 7 bases at J, leaving 11 bases unmatched. CDR3 size: 16 residues. CDR1 is SGHTA and CDR2 is FQGNSA in the germline V gene. The CDR3 loop reads CASTPNTGGGNSPLHF. DNA for the CDR3: TGTGCCAGCACCCCTAACACAGGGGGCGGGAATTCACCCCTCCACTTT.

The rearrangement joins TRBV3-1 (or the pseudogene TRBV3-2) to TRBJ2-7, with D possibly matching TRBD1 (5 bases). V was trimmed by 3 bases and J by 2 bases, leaving 8 bases between them. The germline V gene encodes CDR1 LGHDT and CDR2 YNNKEL (reference sequence). This CDR3 is built from 13 residues. CDR3 in amino acids: CASSQGPPYEQYF. Here the CDR3 DNA reads TGTGCCAGCAGCCAGGGGCCCCCCTACGAGCAGTACTTC.

The genes are TRBV5-4 and TRBJ2-7; D perhaps matches TRBD1 (6 bases). Germline V lookup: CDR1 SGHNT, CDR2 YYREEE (reference sequence). The ends were cut back, 0 bases at V and 6 bases at J, with 7 bases in the middle. CDR3 length: 12 amino acids. CDR3 region: CASSLEGGEQYF. The CDR3 nucleotides read TGTGCCAGCAGCTTGGAAGGGGGCGAGCAGTACTTC.

The V and J genes are TRBV29-1 and TRBJ1-2; the D is unclear. Germline V CDR1 and CDR2: SQVTM, ANQGSEA. This CDR3 spans 16 amino acids. CDR3 loop: CSVNPRANNAGYGYTF. DNA of the CDR3: TGCAGTGTGAATCCCCGGGCCAACAACGCGGGCTATGGCTACACCTTC.

The chain joins TRBV13 to TRBJ2-7; the match to TRBD1 covers 7 bases. CDR3 length: 14 residues. Germline V gene sequence: CDR1 PRHDT, CDR2 FYEKMQ (reference sequence). V dropped 2 bases and J dropped 1; count of bases not matched to a gene: 2. The chain's CDR3 is CASSLMTGSYEQYF. The CDR3 nucleotides read TGTGCCAGCAGCTTAATGACAGGGTCCTACGAGCAGTACTTC.

V is TRBV28 and J is TRBJ2-3; D not resolved. CDR1 MDHEN and CDR2 SYDVKM come from the germline V gene. The CDR3 consists of 12 residues. The ends were cut back, 6 bases at V and 7 bases at J, with 11 bases in the middle. The DNA for the CDR3 is TGTGCCAGCAGCACGGTTATCTATACGCAGTATTTT. Protein product: CASSTVIYTQYF. The full variable domain, with the rest looked up from reference TRBV28 and TRBJ2-3, is DVKVTQSSRYLVKRTGEKVFLECVQDMDHENMFWYRQDPGLGLRLIYFSYDVKMKEKGDIPEGYSVSREKKERFSLILESASTNQTSMYLCASSTVIYTQYFGPGTRLTVL.

The J gene is TRBJ2-2, the V gene TRBV3-1 (or the pseudogene TRBV3-2); the D gene is possibly TRBD1 (6 bases). This CDR3 has 16 residues. Trimming took off 4 bases at V and 1 base at J, with 13 bases between the two ends. In germline, CDR1 is LGHDT, CDR2 YNNKEL (reference sequence). CDR3 sequence (DNA): TGTGCCAGCAGCCCTTCCGGGACACAGAACACCGGGGAGCTGTTTTTT. Translation gives CASSPSGTQNTGELFF.

The chain recombines TRBV19 with TRBJ2-1; 7 nucleotides align to TRBD1. The CDR3 is made up of 13 amino acids. Germline CDR1 reads LNHDA; CDR2 reads SQIVND (reference sequence). V was pared by 2 bases and J by 9 bases, with 4 bases of the junction left unmatched. DNA of the CDR3: TGTGCCAGTAGTATACCCCACAGGGGTGAGCAGTTCTTC. Its protein product is CASSIPHRGEQFF.

The genes are TRBV6-6 and TRBJ1-6, with D perhaps matching TRBD1 (6 bases). This CDR3 spans 16 amino acids. Trimming stripped 0 bases from V and 7 bases from J, with 13 bases between. Germline V CDR1 and CDR2: MNHNY, SVGAGI (reference sequence). The CDR3 is CASSYSPGANNSPLHF. The CDR3 region has the DNA TGTGCCAGCAGTTACTCGCCAGGGGCAAACAATTCACCCCTCCACTTT.

This clone was detected once. This chain joins TRBV2 and TRBJ1-2, with TRBD1 matching 8 bases. V lost 6 bases, J lost 4 bases, and 4 bases stayed unmatched. This CDR3 is built from 13 residues. CDR1 is SNHLY, CDR2 FYNNEI, per germline. The CDR3 loop is CASRTGAGYGYTF. CDR3 DNA sequence: TGTGCCAGCAGGACAGGGGCGGGCTATGGCTACACCTTC.

The chain carries TRBV6-5 and TRBJ1-5; the D gene is possibly TRBD1 (5 bases). Deletions cut 2 bases from V and 2 bases from J, with 10 bases between. CDR1 and CDR2 (germline): MNHEY, SVGAGI. The CDR3 covers 15 residues. CDR3 sequence (DNA): TGTGCCAGCAGTTACGCAGGGAATGGCAATCAGCCCCAGCATTTT. This codes for CASSYAGNGNQPQHF.

The chain links TRBV4-1 to TRBJ2-7, with 12 bases lining up with TRBD1. Germline V CDR1 and CDR2: MGHRA, YSYEKL. The length of the CDR3 is 16 residues. V shed 4 bases, J shed 6 bases, and the junction held 10 bases outside the gene matches. In DNA form, the CDR3 reads TGCGCCAGCAGCCGGGACAGGGGGCCCCCTAGGAGCGAGCAGTACTTC. This codes for CASSRDRGPPRSEQYF.

The chain joins TRBV3-1 (or the pseudogene TRBV3-2) to TRBJ2-3; 10 bases line up with TRBD2. J gave up 3 bases and V 0 bases, and 12 bases lay outside the gene matches. This CDR3 spans 19 amino acids. The germline V gene encodes CDR1 LGHDT and CDR2 YNNKEL (reference sequence). CDR3 bases: TGTGCCAGCAGCCAAGAACCCACAACCAGCGGGAGGGGAACAGATACGCAGTATTTT. It translates to CASSQEPTTSGRGTDTQYF.

A few counts support this clone. The chain combines TRBV5-1 with TRBJ1-1, with D tentatively TRBD1 (6 bases). Trimming pared 0 bases from V and 1 base from J, leaving 10 bases between. The CDR3 totals 15 residues. CDR1 is SGHRS, CDR2 YFSETQ, per germline. CDR3 DNA: TGCGCCAGCAGCTTGGATCAGGGGACGAACACTGAAGCTTTCTTT. Protein sequence: CASSLDQGTNTEAFF. Full variable domain (remainder filled in from reference TRBV5-1 and TRBJ1-1): KAGVTQTPRYLIKTRGQQVTLSCSPISGHRSVSWYQQTPGQGLQFLFEYFSETQRNKGNFPGRFSGRQFSNSRSEMNVSTLELGDSALYLCASSLDQGTNTEAFFGQGTRLTVV.

The genes are TRBV27 and TRBJ1-5; D gene unclear. In germline, CDR1 is MNHEY, CDR2 SMNVEV (reference sequence). This CDR3 spans 15 amino acids. V lost 7 bases and J lost 5, with 18 bases in between. The CDR3 is CASKWEGTPHQPQHF. The CDR3 DNA is TGTGCCAGCAAATGGGAGGGCACCCCTCATCAGCCCCAGCATTTT.

This clone was seen just once. The V and J genes are TRBV6-2 or TRBV6-3 and TRBJ1-1; D is unresolved. CDR3 length equals 15 residues. The V gene's germline CDR1 is MNHEY and CDR2 SVGEGT. Deletions cut 5 bases from V and 4 bases from J, with 17 bases between. CDR3 amino acids: CASSPPTWLITEAFF. Here the CDR3 DNA reads TGTGCCAGCAGTCCCCCCACATGGCTTATCACTGAAGCTTTCTTT.

The chain joins TRBV9 to TRBJ1-2; the D gene is possibly TRBD1 (6 bases). Per the germline V gene, CDR1 is SGDLS and CDR2 is YYNGEE. The V end lost 3 bases, the J end lost 5 bases, and 11 bases lay between the germline ends. The CDR3 runs 13 residues. Written as DNA, the CDR3 is TGTGCCAGCAGCGCGGACAGCAATTATGGCTACACCTTC. Its translation is CASSADSNYGYTF.

The chain joins TRBV29-1 to TRBJ2-3; the match to TRBD1 covers 8 bases. Unmatched junction bases numbered 11, after V lost 7 bases and J lost 2 bases. The CDR3 consists of 15 residues. Germline V gene sequence: CDR1 SQVTM, CDR2 ANQGSEA. In nucleotides, the CDR3 is TGCAGCGGTCGGGGGACAGGCACCACCACAGATACGCAGTATTTT. Encoded protein: CSGRGTGTTTDTQYF.

The J gene is TRBJ2-5, the V gene TRBV5-1, with 14 bases fitting TRBD2. The CDR3 contains 16 residues. Per germline, CDR1 SGHRS and CDR2 YFSETQ. With 2 bases clipped from V and 1 base from J, the junction kept 1 base outside the gene matches. The CDR3 nucleotides are TGCGCCAGCAGCTTAGGGACTAGCGGGGGCCAAGAGACCCAGTACTTC. This codes for CASSLGTSGGQETQYF.

The V and J genes are TRBV15 and TRBJ1-4; 9 nucleotides match TRBD1. Germline V gene lookup returns CDR1 LNHNV and CDR2 YYDKDF (reference sequence). J was trimmed by 6 bases and V by 11 bases; bases with no gene match: 4. The CDR3 runs to 12 residues. The CDR3, as DNA: TGTGCCTCCGGGACAGGGTATGAAAAACTGTTTTTT. It encodes CASGTGYEKLFF.

The chain combines TRBV10-3 with TRBJ1-6; tentative D call: TRBD1 (5 bases). V was shortened by 0 bases and J by 0 bases, with 18 bases between the two germline ends. Germline V gene sequence: CDR1 ENHRY, CDR2 SYGVKD. This CDR3 region has 20 residues. The CDR3 loop reads CAISESNGQGASSYNSPLHF. CDR3 DNA: TGTGCCATCAGTGAGTCGAACGGCCAGGGTGCAAGCTCCTATAATTCACCCCTCCACTTT.

The chain is built from TRBV12-5 and TRBJ2-2; the match to TRBD2 covers 10 bases. The germline V gene encodes CDR1 LGHNT and CDR2 FRNRAP. The CDR3 totals 19 residues. V trimming: 6 bases; J trimming: 1 base; junction bases outside the gene matches: 14. This CDR3 reads CASGRRLAGAPGNTGELFF. CDR3 nucleotides: TGTGCTAGTGGACGCCGCCTAGCGGGGGCCCCGGGGAACACCGGGGAGCTGTTTTTT.

This sequence joins TRBV11-2 and TRBJ2-5; 7 bases agree with TRBD2. CDR3 size: 14 residues. Trimming at V came to 5 bases and at J to 3 bases, leaving 6 bases not matched to a gene. The germline CDR1 and CDR2 sequences are SGHAT and FQNNGV. This chain's CDR3 is CASSQRAGEETQYF. The CDR3 DNA sequence: TGTGCCAGCAGCCAGAGGGCGGGAGAAGAGACCCAGTACTTC.

The genes are TRBV30 and TRBJ2-3; D is unclear. This CDR3 is built from 14 residues. CDR1 is GTSNPN, CDR2 SVGIG, per germline (reference sequence). Trimming pared 0 bases from V and 1 base from J, leaving 8 bases between. The CDR3 nucleotides are TGTGCCTGGAGTGTAAAATCAGGCACAGATACGCAGTATTTT. Its protein is CAWSVKSGTDTQYF.

The chain employs TRBV3-1 (or the pseudogene TRBV3-2) and TRBJ2-1; 9 positions match TRBD1. Germline values: CDR1 LGHDT, CDR2 YNNKEL (reference sequence). V dropped 4 bases and J dropped 4; count of bases not matched to a gene: 5. The CDR3 extends over 15 amino acids. CDR3 bases: TGTGCCAGCAGCCCCCGGGACAGGGCGTACAATGAGCAGTTCTTC. Its protein product is CASSPRDRAYNEQFF.